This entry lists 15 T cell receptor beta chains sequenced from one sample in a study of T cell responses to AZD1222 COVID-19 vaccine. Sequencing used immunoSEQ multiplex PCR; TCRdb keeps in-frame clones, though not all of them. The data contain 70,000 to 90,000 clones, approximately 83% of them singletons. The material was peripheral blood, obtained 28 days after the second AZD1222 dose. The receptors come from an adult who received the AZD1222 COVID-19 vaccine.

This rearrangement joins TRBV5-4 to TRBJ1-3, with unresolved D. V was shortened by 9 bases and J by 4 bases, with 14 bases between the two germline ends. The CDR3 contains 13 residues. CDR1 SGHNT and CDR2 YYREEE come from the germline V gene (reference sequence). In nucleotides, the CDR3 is TGTGCCACCAACATAGCAGGCGGAAACACCATATATTTT. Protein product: CATNIAGGNTIYF.

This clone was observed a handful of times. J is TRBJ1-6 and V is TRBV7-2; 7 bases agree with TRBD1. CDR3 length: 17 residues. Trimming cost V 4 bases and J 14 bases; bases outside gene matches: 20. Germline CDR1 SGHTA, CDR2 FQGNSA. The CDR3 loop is CASSSPTLRGPTGTLHF. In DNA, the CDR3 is TGTGCCAGCAGCTCTCCTACTCTAAGGGGGCCCACGGGGACCCTCCACTTT.

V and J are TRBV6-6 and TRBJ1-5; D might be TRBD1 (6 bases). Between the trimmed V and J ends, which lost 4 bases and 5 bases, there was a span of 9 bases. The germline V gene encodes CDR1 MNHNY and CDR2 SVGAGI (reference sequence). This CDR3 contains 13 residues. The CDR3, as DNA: TGTGCCAGCAGTTTAAGGGGGGATCAGCCCCAGCATTTT. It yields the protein CASSLRGDQPQHF.

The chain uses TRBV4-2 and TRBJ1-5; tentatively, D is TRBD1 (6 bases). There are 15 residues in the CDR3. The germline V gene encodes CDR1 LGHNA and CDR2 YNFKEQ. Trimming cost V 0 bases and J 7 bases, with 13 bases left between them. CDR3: CASSQDGRGGQPQHF. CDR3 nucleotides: TGTGCCAGCAGCCAAGATGGAAGGGGGGGCCAGCCCCAGCATTTT.

For the CDR3, the DNA is TGTGCCAGCTCACCGCTAGCGGCTAGCACAGATACGCAGTATTTT. Translating it yields CASSPLAASTDTQYF. The chain has TRBV18 and TRBJ2-3, with 7 bases lining up with TRBD2. From germline, CDR1 is KGHSH and CDR2 LQKENI. V lost 3 bases and J lost 0; bases outside the gene matches: 3. There are 15 residues in the CDR3.

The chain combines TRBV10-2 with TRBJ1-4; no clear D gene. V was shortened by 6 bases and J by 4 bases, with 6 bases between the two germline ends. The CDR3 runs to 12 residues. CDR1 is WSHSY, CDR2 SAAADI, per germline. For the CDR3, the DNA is TGCGCCAGCAGGGCAGATAATGAAAAACTGTTTTTT. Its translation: CASRADNEKLFF.

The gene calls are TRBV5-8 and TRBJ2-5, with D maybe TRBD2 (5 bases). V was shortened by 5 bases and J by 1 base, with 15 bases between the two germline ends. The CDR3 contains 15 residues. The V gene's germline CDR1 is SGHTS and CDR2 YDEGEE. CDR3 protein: CASSLSGAIQETQYF. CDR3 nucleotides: TGTGCCAGCAGTCTAAGCGGCGCAATCCAAGAGACCCAGTACTTC.

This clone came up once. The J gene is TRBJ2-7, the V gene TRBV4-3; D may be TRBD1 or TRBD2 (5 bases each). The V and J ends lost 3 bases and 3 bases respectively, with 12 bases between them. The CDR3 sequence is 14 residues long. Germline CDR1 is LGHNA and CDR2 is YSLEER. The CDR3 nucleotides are TGCGCCAGCAGCCACGGGGAAGGGGACTACGAGCAGTACTTC. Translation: CASSHGEGDYEQYF.

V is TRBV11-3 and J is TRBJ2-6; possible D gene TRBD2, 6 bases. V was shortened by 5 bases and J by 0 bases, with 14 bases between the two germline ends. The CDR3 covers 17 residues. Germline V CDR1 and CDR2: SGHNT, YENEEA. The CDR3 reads CASSRSGLPSGANVLTF. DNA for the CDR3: TGTGCCAGCAGCCGATCGGGACTGCCCTCTGGGGCCAACGTCCTGACTTTC.

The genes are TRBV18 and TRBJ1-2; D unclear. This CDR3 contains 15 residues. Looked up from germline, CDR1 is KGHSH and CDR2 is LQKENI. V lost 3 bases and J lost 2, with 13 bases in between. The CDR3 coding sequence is TGTGCCAGCTCACCCGGGGTAGGAAAGAACTATGGCTACACCTTC. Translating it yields CASSPGVGKNYGYTF.

In DNA, the CDR3 is TGTGCCAGCAGCCACCCCAAGACAGGGAAGAATAATGAAAAACTGTTTTTT. This gives the protein CASSHPKTGKNNEKLFF. This chain connects TRBV7-8 to TRBJ1-4; 7 bases line up with TRBD1. Germline values: CDR1 SGHVS, CDR2 FQNEAQ. The length of the CDR3 is 17 residues. After removal of 5 bases from V and 4 bases from J, the junction contained 13 bases not matched to a gene.

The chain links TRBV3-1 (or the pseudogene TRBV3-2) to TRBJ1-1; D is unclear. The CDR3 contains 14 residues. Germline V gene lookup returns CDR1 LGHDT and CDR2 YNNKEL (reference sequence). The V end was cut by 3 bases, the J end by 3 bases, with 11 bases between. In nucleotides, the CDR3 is TGTGCCAGCAGCCATATACTCCGGGACACTGAAGCTTTCTTT. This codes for CASSHILRDTEAFF.

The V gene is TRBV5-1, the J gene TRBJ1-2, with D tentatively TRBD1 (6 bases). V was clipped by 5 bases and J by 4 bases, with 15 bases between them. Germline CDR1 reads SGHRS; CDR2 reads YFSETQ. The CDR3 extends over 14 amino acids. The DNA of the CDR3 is TGCGCCAGCAGACAGGACAGCATCTTCTATGGCTACACCTTC. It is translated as CASRQDSIFYGYTF.

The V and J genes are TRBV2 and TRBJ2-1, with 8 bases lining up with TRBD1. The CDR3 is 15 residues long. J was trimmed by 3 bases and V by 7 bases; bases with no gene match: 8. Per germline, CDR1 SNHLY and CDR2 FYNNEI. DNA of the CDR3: TGTGCCAGCACCCCTACAGGGGGATACTACAATGAGCAGTTCTTC. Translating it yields CASTPTGGYYNEQFF.

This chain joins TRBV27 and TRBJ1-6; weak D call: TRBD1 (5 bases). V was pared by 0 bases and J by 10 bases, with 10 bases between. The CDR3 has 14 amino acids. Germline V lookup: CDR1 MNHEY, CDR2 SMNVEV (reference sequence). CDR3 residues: CASSLSTGSSPLHF. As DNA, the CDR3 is TGTGCCAGCAGTTTATCAACAGGTTCGTCACCCCTCCACTTT.